These T cell receptor beta chains were read from a single sample in a study of T-cell memory formation after mild COVID-19. TCRdb fed the 5' RACE reads into MiXCR, producing one record per CDR3 protein. The sample includes around 420,000 distinct CDR3 sequences, less than 25% of them seen just once. Sample: PBMCs or a T cell subset sorted from them (not recorded which). These receptor sequences come from an adult woman who had mild COVID-19 (a few samples of this study predate the infection). Cell type and time point are not known. The CDR3 runs from the conserved cysteine through the conserved F or W. Fields, in order: D gene, J gene, clone size, V gene, CDR3 DNA, CDR3 protein. A D gene is named only where the DNA matches it firmly. Clone size is shown for a subset of rows, as once, few, many or a class of expanded clone.

TRBD2 | TRBJ2-1 | many | TRBV24-1 | TGTGCCACCAGTGATTTGACTAGCGGGGGGGTTCAGGAGCAGTTCTTC | CATSDLTSGGVQEQFF
. | TRBJ2-7 | . | TRBV6-5 | TGTGCCAGCAGAACTTACAGTAGCTCCTACGAGCAGTACTTC | CASRTYSSSYEQYF
. | TRBJ2-7 | . | TRBV12-3/TRBV12-4 | TGTGCCAGCAGTTTAACCTGGGAAGGGGCCTACGAGCAGTACTTC | CASSLTWEGAYEQYF
TRBD2 | TRBJ2-7 | few | TRBV2 | TGTGCCAGCACAACTAGCGGGTTCTACGAGCAGTACTTC | CASTTSGFYEQYF
. | TRBJ1-5 | . | TRBV4-2 | TGTGCCAGCAGCCAAGATCCGACGGGGGGCGGTCAGCCCCAGCATTTT | CASSQDPTGGGQPQHF
. | TRBJ1-2 | . | TRBV11-3 | TGTGCCAGCAGCTTAGGGGGCAAAGTCTATGGCTACACCTTC | CASSLGGKVYGYTF
. | TRBJ1-6 | few | TRBV12-3/TRBV12-4 | TGTGCCAGCAGTTTAACTGGGGGCACAGGGTACTTT | CASSLTGGTGYF
TRBD2 | TRBJ2-5 | . | TRBV14 | TGTGCCAGCAGCCAAGAAGGGAAGGGAGTAGCGGGAGAGACCCAGTACTTC | CASSQEGKGVAGETQYF
TRBD1 | TRBJ1-5 | . | TRBV5-6 | TGTGCCAGCAGCTCCCTCCGGGACAGGGGGGCCAATCAGCCCCAGCATTTT | CASSSLRDRGANQPQHF
. | TRBJ1-1 | . | TRBV10-3 | TGTGCCATCAGACTCACAGCGGACACTGAAGCTTTCTTT | CAIRLTADTEAFF
TRBD1 | TRBJ2-2 | . | TRBV29-1 | TGCAGCGCGGACAGGACCGGGGAGCTGTTTTTT | CSADRTGELFF
TRBD1 | TRBJ2-7 | . | TRBV28 | TGTGCCAGCAGGCTGACCGGGACAGGGTTCTACGAGCAGTACTTC | CASRLTGTGFYEQYF
TRBD2 | TRBJ2-2 | few | TRBV2 | TGTGCCAGCGGGCCGGGACTAGCGGGCCCCTTCACCGGGGAGCTGTTTTTT | CASGPGLAGPFTGELFF
. | TRBJ2-5 | . | TRBV7-6 | TGTGCCAGCAGCTTACCCCGGCGAGGGGCAGATCAAGAGACCCAGTACTTC | CASSLPRRGADQETQYF
. | TRBJ1-1 | few | TRBV12-3/TRBV12-4 | TGTGCCAGCAGCCCGGACACATCTAACACTGAAGCTTTCTTT | CASSPDTSNTEAFF
TRBD1 | TRBJ2-5 | . | TRBV19 | TGTGCCAGTAATGGACAGGGGTTGAAGACCCAGTACTTC | CASNGQGLKTQYF
. | TRBJ2-7 | . | TRBV3-1 | TGTGCCAGCAGCCGCATAGGGTGGGAGCAGTACTTC | CASSRIGWEQYF
. | TRBJ2-1 | . | TRBV5-6 | TGTGCCAGCAGGGGGGAGGCAAGCTCCTACAATGAGCAGTTCTTC | CASRGEASSYNEQFF
TRBD2 | TRBJ2-1 | few | TRBV29-1 | TGCAGCGTGGTGCGGGGGGGATACTCCTACAATGAGCAGTTCTTC | CSVVRGGYSYNEQFF
TRBD1 | TRBJ1-5 | . | TRBV7-2 | TGTGCCAGCAGCCCGAGGACAGGGGAGGGTCAGCCCCAGCATTTT | CASSPRTGEGQPQHF